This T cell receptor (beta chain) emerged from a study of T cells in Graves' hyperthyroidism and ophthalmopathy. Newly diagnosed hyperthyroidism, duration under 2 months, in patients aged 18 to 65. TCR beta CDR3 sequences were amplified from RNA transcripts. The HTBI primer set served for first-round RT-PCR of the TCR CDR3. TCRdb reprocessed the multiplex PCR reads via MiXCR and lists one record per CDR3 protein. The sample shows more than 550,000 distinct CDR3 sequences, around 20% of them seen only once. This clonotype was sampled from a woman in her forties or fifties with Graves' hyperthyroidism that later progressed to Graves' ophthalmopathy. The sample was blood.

The CDR3 sequence is CASSLGRLGGAGDEQFF. CDR3 coding DNA: TGTGCCAGCAGCTTAGGTAGATTAGGGGGGGCCGGAGATGAGCAGTTCTTC. The chain carries TRBV7-2 and TRBJ2-1, with a tentative D call TRBD2 (7 bases). Between the trimmed V and J ends, which lost 1 base and 8 bases, there was a span of 21 bases. The germline V gene has CDR1 SGHTA and CDR2 FQGNSA. CDR3 length: 17 residues.